One T cell receptor (beta chain) is described in this entry. This sample is drawn from a study of cytomegalovirus exposure and HLA in healthy donors. Primers for the PCR totalled 60 Vbeta and 13 Jbeta. Data came from immunoSEQ multiplex PCR; TCRdb stores just in-frame clones and leaves some out. Here the sample spans about 55,000 clones, around 78% being singletons. The CDR3 covers 16 residues. V dropped 0 bases and J dropped 2 bases, with 14 bases sitting between them. CDR1 and CDR2 (germline): MNHEY, SMNVEV (reference sequence). Sequencing was done on a sample of PBMCs. The clonotype originates from a female donor in good health and CMV-seronegative. The chain links TRBV27 to TRBJ2-7, with D possibly matching TRBD1 (6 bases). CDR3 nucleotide sequence: TGTGCCAGCAGTTTATCAGGGCCAGGGGTAACCTACGAGCAGTACTTC. Its translation: CASSLSGPGVTYEQYF.